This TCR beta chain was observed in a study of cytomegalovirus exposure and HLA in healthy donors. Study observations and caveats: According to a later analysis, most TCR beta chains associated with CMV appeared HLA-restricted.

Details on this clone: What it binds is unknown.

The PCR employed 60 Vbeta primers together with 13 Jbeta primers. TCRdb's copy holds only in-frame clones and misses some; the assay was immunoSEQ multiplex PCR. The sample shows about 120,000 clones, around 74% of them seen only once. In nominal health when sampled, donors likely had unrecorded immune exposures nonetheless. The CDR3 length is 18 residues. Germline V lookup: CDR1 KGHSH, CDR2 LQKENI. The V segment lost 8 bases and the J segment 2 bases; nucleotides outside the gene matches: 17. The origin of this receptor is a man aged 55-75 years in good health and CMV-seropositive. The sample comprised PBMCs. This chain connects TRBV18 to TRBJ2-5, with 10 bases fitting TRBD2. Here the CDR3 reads CASIPAGVRGLAQETQYF. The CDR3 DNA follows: TGTGCCAGCATCCCAGCAGGGGTTAGGGGACTAGCGCAAGAGACCCAGTACTTC.